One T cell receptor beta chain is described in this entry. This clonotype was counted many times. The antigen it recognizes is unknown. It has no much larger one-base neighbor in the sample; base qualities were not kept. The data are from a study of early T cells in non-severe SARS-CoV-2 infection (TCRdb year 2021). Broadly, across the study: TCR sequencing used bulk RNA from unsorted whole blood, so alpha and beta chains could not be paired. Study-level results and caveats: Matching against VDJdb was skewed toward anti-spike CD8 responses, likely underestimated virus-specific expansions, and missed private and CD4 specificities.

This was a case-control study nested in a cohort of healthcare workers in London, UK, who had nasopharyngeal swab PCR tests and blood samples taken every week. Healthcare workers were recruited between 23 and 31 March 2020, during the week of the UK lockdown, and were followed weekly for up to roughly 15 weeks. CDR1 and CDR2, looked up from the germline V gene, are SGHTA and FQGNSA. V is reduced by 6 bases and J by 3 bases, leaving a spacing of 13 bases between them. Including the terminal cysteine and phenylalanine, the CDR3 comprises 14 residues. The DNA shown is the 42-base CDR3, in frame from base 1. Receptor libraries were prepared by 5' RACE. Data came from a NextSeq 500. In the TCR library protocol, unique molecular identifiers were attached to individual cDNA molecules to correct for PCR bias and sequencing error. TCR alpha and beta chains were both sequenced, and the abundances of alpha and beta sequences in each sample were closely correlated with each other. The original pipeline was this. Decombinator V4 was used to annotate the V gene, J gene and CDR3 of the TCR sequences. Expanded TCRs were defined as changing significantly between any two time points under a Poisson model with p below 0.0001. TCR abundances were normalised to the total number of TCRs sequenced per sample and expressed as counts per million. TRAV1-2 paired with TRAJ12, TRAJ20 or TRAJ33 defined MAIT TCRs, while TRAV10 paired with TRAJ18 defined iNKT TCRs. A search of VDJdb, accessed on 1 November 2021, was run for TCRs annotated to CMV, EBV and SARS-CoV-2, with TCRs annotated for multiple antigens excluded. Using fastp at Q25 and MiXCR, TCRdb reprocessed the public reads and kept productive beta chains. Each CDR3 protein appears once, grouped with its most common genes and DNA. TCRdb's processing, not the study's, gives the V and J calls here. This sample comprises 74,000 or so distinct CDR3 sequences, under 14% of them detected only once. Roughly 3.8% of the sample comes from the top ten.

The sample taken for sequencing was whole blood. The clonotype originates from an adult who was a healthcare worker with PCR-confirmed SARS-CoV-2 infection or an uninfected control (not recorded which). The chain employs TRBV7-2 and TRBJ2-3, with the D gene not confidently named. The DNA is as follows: TGTGCCAGCAGGGGCGCAGGTGGTACAGATACGCAGTATTTT. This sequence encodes CASRGAGGTDTQYF.